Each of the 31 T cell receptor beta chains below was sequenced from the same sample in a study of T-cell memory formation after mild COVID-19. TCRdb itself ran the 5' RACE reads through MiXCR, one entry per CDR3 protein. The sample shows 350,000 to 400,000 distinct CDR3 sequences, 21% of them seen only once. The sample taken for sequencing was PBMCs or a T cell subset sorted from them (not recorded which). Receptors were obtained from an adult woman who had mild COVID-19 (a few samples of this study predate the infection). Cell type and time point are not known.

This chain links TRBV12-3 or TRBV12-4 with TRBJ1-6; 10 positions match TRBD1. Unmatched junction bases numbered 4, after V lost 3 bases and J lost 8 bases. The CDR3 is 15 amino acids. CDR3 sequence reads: CASSFDRGRYSPLHF. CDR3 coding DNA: TGTGCCAGCAGTTTCGACAGGGGGCGGTATTCACCCCTCCACTTT.

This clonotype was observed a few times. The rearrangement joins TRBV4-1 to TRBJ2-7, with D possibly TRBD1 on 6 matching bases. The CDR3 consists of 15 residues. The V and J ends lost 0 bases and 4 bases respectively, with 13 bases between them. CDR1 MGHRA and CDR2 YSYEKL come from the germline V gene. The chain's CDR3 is CASSQETGKGYEQYF. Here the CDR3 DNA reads TGCGCCAGCAGCCAAGAAACAGGGAAAGGTTACGAGCAGTACTTC.

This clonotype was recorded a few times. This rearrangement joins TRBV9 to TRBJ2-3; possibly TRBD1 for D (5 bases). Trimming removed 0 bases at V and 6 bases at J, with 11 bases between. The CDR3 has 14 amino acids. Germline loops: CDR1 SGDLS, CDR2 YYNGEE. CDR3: CASSVVTGYDTQYF. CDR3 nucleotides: TGTGCCAGCAGCGTAGTAACAGGTTACGATACGCAGTATTTT.

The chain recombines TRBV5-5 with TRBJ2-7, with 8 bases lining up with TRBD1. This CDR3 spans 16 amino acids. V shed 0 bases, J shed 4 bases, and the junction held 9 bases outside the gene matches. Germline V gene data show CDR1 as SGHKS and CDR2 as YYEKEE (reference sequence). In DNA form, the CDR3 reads TGTGCCAGCAGCTTGGCCGGGGTACAGGGGGGATACGAGCAGTACTTC. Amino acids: CASSLAGVQGGYEQYF.

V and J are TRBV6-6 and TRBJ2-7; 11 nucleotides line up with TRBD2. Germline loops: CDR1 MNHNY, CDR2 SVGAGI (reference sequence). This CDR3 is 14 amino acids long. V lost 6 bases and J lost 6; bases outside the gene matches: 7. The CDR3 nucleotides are TGTGCCAGCAGGGAACTAGCGGGAGTGGGCGAGCAGTACTTC. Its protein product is CASRELAGVGEQYF.

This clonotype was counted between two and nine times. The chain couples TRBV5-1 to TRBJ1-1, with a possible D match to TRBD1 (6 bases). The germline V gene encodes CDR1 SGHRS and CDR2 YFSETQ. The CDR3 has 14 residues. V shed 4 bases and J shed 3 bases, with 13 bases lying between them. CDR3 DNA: TGCGCCAGCAGCGGGGGCCATGGGGACACTGAAGCTTTCTTT. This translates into CASSGGHGDTEAFF.

This chain's CDR3 is CASSLGARYNEQFF. The CDR3 DNA reads as TGTGCCAGCAGCTTAGGGGCGCGATACAATGAGCAGTTCTTC. The genes are TRBV7-8 and TRBJ2-1; no clear D. The V end lost 1 base, the J end lost 4 bases, and 8 bases lay between the germline ends. The CDR3 runs to 14 residues. The germline V gene has CDR1 SGHVS and CDR2 FQNEAQ.

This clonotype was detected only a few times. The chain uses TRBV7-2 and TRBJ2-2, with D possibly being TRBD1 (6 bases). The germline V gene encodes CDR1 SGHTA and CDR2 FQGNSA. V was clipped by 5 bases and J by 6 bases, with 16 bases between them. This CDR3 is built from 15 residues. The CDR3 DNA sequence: TGTGCCAGCAGCAAAATGGGGGCTAGGGCCGGGGAGCTGTTTTTT. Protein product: CASSKMGARAGELFF.

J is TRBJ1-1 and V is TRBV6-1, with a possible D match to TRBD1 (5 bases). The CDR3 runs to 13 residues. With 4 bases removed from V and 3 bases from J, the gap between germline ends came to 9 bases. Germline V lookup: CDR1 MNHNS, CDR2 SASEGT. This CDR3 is CASSGGGHTEAFF. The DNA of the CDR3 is TGTGCCAGCAGTGGGGGGGGACACACTGAAGCTTTCTTT.

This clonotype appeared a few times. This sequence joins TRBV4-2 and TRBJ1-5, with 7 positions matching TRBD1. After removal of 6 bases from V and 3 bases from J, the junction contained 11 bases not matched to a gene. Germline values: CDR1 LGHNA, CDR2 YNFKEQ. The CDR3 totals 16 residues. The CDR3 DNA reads TGTGCCAGCAGGAAAGAGGGGGCAGGGGACAATCAGCCCCAGCATTTT. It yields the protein CASRKEGAGDNQPQHF.

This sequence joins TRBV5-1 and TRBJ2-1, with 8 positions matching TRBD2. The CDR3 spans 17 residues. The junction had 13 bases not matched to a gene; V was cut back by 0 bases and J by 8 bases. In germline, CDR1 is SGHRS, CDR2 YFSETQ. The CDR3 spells CASSLEVSGVGHHEQFF. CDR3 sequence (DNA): TGCGCCAGCAGCTTGGAGGTTAGCGGGGTCGGGCATCATGAGCAGTTCTTC.

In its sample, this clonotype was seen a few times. CDR3 nucleotides: TGTGCCAGCAGCCAGACGGGTTACACCATAAACGGGACCGGGGAGCTGTTTTTT. Encoded protein: CASSQTGYTINGTGELFF. The chain uses TRBV7-9 and TRBJ2-2; D call uncertain. V dropped 5 bases and J dropped 5 bases, with 24 bases sitting between them. Germline assignment: CDR1 SEHNR and CDR2 FQNEAQ (reference sequence). The CDR3 totals 18 residues.

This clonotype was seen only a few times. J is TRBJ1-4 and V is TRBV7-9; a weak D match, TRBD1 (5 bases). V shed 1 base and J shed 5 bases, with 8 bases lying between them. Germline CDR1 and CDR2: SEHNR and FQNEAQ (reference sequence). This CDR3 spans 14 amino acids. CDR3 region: CASSLETANEKLFF. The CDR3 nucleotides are TGTGCCAGCAGCTTAGAGACAGCGAATGAAAAACTGTTTTTT.

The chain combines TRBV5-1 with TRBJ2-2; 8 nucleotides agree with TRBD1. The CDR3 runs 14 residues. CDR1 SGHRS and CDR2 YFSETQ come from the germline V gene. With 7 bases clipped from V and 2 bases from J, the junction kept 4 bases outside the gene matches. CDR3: CASLGQGNTGELFF. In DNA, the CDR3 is TGCGCCAGCCTTGGACAGGGAAACACCGGGGAGCTGTTTTTT.

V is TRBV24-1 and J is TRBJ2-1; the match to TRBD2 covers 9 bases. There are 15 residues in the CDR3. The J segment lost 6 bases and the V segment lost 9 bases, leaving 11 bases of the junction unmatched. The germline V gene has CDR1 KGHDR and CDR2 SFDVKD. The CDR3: CATVPGRGGLNEQFF. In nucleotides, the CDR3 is TGTGCCACCGTCCCTGGGCGGGGGGGCCTCAATGAGCAGTTCTTC.

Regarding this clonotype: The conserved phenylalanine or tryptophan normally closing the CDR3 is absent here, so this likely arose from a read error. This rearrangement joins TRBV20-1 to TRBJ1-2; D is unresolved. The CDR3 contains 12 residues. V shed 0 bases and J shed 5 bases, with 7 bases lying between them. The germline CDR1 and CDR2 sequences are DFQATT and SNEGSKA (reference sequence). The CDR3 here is CSAREFDYGYTL. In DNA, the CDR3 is TGCAGTGCTAGAGAATTTGATTATGGCTACACCTTA.

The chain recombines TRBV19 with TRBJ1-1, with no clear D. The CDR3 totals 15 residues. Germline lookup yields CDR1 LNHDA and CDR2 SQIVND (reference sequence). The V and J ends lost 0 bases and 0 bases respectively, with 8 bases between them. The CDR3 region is CASSIEAGLNTEAFF. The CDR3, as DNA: TGTGCCAGTAGTATAGAGGCAGGCCTGAACACTGAAGCTTTCTTT.

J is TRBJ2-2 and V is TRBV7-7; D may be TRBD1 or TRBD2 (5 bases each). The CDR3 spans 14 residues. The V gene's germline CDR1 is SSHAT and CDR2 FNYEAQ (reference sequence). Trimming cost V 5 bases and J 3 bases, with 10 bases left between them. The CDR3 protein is CASSVQGDTGELFF. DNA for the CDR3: TGTGCCAGCAGCGTCCAGGGAGACACCGGGGAGCTGTTTTTT.

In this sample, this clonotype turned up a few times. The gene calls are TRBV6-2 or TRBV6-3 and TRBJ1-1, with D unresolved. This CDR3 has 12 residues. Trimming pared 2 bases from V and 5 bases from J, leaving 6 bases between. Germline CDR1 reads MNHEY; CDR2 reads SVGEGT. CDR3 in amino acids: CASSYGRTEAFF. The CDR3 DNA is TGTGCCAGCAGTTACGGCCGGACTGAAGCTTTCTTT.

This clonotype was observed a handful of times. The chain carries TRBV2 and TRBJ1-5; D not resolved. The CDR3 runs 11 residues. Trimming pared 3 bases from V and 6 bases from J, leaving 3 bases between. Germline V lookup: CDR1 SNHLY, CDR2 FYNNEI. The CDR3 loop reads CASSDGQPQHF. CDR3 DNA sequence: TGTGCCAGCAGTGATGGTCAGCCCCAGCATTTT. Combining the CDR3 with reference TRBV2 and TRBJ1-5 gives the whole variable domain EPEVTQTPSHQVTQMGQEVILRCVPISNHLYFYWYRQILGQKVEFLVSFYNNEISEKSEIFDDQFSVERPDGSNFTLKIRSTKLEDSAMYFCASSDGQPQHFGDGTRLSIL.

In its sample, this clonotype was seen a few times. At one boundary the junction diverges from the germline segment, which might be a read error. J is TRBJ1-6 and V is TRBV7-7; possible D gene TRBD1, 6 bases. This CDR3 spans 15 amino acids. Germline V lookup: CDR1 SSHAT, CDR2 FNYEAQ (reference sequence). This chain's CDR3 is CASSLSPGVGSPLHF. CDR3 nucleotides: TGTGCTAGCAGCTTATCTCCAGGGGTAGGATCACCCCTCCACTTT.

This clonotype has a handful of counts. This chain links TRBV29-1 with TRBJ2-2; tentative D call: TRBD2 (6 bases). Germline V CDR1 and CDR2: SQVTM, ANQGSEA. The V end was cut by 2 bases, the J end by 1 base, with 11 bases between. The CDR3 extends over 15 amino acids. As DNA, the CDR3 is TGCAGCGTTGAATCTAGCGAGCGGAACACCGGGGAGCTGTTTTTT. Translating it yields CSVESSERNTGELFF.

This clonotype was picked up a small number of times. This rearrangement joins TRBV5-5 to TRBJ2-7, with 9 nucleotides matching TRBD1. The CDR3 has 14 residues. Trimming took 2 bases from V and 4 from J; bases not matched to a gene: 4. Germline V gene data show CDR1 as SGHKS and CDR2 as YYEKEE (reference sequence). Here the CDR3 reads CASSFLGQGYEQYF. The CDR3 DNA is TGTGCCAGCAGCTTTCTCGGACAGGGGTACGAGCAGTACTTC.

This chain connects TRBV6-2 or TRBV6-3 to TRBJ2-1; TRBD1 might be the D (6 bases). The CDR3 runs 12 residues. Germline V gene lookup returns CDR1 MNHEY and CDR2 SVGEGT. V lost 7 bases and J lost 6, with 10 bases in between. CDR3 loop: CASKVGGNEQFF. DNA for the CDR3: TGTGCCAGCAAAGTAGGGGGCAATGAGCAGTTCTTC.

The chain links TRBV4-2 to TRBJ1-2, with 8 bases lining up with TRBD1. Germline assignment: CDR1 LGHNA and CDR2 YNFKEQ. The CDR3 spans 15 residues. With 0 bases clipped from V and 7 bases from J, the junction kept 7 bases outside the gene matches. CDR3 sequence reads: CASSQERGQVIGYTF. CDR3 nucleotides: TGTGCCAGCAGCCAAGAAAGGGGACAGGTCATTGGCTACACCTTC.

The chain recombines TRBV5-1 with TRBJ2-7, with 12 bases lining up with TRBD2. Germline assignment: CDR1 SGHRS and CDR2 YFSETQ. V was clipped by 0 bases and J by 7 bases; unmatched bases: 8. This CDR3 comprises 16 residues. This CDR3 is CASSLVVSTSGGEQYF. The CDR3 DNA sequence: TGCGCCAGCAGCTTGGTCGTATCGACTAGCGGGGGTGAGCAGTACTTC.

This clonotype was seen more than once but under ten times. CDR3 bases: TGTGCCAGTAGTGATAGCGCCCGGGGGGAGCAGTACTTC. It is translated as CASSDSARGEQYF. V gene TRBV19 combines with J gene TRBJ2-7, with D tentatively TRBD2 (6 bases). Trimming cost V 5 bases and J 7 bases, with 15 bases left between them. The CDR3 runs 13 residues. The germline V gene has CDR1 LNHDA and CDR2 SQIVND (reference sequence).

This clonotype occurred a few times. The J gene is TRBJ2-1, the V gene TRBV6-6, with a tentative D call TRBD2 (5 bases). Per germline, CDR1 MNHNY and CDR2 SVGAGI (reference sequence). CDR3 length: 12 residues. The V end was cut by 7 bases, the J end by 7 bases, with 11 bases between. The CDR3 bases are TGTGCCAGCACCCCCCCGGGGAATGAGCAGTTCTTC. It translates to CASTPPGNEQFF.

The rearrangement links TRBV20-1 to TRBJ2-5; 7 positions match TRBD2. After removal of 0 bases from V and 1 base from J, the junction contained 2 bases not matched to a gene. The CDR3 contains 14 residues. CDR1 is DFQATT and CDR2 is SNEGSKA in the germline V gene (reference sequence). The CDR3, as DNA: TGCAGTGCTAGAGAACCTAGCGGCCAAGAGACCCAGTACTTC. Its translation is CSAREPSGQETQYF.

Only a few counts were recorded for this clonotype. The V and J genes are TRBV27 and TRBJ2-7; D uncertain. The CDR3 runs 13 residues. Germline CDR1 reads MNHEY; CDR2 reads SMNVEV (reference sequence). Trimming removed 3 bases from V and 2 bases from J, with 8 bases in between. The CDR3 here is CASSFGFAYEQYF. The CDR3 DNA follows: TGTGCCAGCAGTTTCGGCTTTGCCTACGAGCAGTACTTC.

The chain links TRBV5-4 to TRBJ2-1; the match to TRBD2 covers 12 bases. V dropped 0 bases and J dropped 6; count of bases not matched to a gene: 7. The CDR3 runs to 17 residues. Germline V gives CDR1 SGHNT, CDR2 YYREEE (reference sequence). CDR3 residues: CASSLVATSGSGNEQFF. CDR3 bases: TGTGCCAGCAGCTTGGTAGCGACTAGCGGGAGTGGCAATGAGCAGTTCTTC.